These 32 T cell receptor beta chains share one sample of origin, sequenced in a study of patients and donors after allogeneic stem cell transplantation (dated by TCRdb to between 2020 and 2021). Library preparation was by RT-PCR. The instrument given in TCRdb is NextSeq 550. TCRdb ran its own pipeline on the public reads, namely fastp trimming at Q25 and MiXCR clone calling, and kept in-frame beta chains. Under each unique CDR3 protein, matching rows form one entry showing the most common genes and DNA. A total of roughly 230,000 distinct CDR3 sequences appear in this sample, roughly 15% of them only once. Of the sample, approximately 10% falls within the top ten clones. The specimen sequenced was blood, either unsorted or a sorted T cell fraction (not recorded which). These receptor sequences come from a human donor who was either an allogeneic HSCT recipient or a stem cell or donor lymphocyte infusion donor (not recorded which). It is not recorded whose cells these are; they may come from a transplant donor.

The rearrangement joins TRBV20-1 to TRBJ1-5; 10 bases line up with TRBD1. The germline gives CDR1 DFQATT, CDR2 SNEGSKA (reference sequence). This CDR3 is 17 amino acids long. V shed 5 bases and J 6 bases; nucleotides not matched to a gene: 16. In DNA, the CDR3 is TGCAGTGCTCCTGATGACAGGGGGCGGTTTAAGGGTCAGCCCCAGCATTTT. Amino acid sequence: CSAPDDRGRFKGQPQHF.

This chain uses TRBV12-3 or TRBV12-4 with TRBJ2-1, with 10 bases fitting TRBD2. This CDR3 has 15 amino acids. V lost 3 bases, J lost 7 bases, and 6 bases stayed unmatched. The CDR3 nucleotides are TGTGCCAGCAGTTTGTGGGTAGCGGGAGGAAATGAGCAGTTCTTC. Protein product: CASSLWVAGGNEQFF.

The J gene is TRBJ2-7, the V gene TRBV20-1, with 15 bases aligning to TRBD2. CDR1 is DFQATT and CDR2 is SNEGSKA in the germline V gene (reference sequence). V trimming: 0 bases; J trimming: 5 bases; junction bases outside the gene matches: 11. This CDR3 comprises 18 residues. The CDR3 reads CSARDKGTSGGRRDEQYF. The CDR3 coding sequence is TGCAGTGCTAGAGATAAAGGGACTAGCGGGGGGAGGCGCGACGAGCAGTACTTC.

This clonotype was seen more than once but under ten times. V usage is TRBV20-1 and J usage is TRBJ2-1; the match to TRBD2 covers 11 bases. J was trimmed by 7 bases and V by 2 bases; bases with no gene match: 7. The CDR3 spans 15 residues. Germline values: CDR1 DFQATT, CDR2 SNEGSKA (reference sequence). Here the CDR3 DNA reads TGCAGTGCTAGACCTACTAGCGGGAGTAGAAATGAGCAGTTCTTC. It yields the protein CSARPTSGSRNEQFF.

The V gene is TRBV20-1, the J gene TRBJ2-5, with a weak D call TRBD2 (6 bases). The germline CDR1 and CDR2 sequences are DFQATT and SNEGSKA (reference sequence). This CDR3 comprises 13 residues. The V and J ends lost 6 bases and 4 bases respectively, with 15 bases between them. For the CDR3, the DNA is TGCAGTGCAGTTAAGACTAGTCGAGAGACCCAGTACTTC. Protein: CSAVKTSRETQYF.

The V and J genes are TRBV5-8 and TRBJ2-7, with D perhaps TRBD1 or TRBD2 (5 bases each). Per the germline V gene, CDR1 is SGHTS and CDR2 is YDEGEE. CDR3 size: 14 residues. The V and J ends lost 4 bases and 2 bases respectively, with 13 bases between them. This CDR3 is CASSPFGTAYEQYF. The CDR3 DNA is TGTGCCAGCAGCCCCTTTGGGACCGCCTACGAGCAGTACTTC.

The CDR3 here is CASSLGGQGATFGQPQHF. CDR3 nucleotides: TGTGCCAGCAGCTTAGGGGGACAGGGAGCGACATTTGGTCAGCCCCAGCATTTT. This chain joins TRBV11-2 and TRBJ1-5; 9 bases match TRBD1. V shed 1 base, J shed 6 bases, and the junction held 13 bases outside the gene matches. This CDR3 contains 18 residues. Germline CDR1 and CDR2: SGHAT and FQNNGV.

This clonotype was counted between two and nine times. The chain joins TRBV5-1 to TRBJ2-7, with D tentatively TRBD1 or TRBD2 (5 bases each). Trimming removed 4 bases at V and 3 bases at J, with 23 bases between. The CDR3 contains 17 residues. Germline V gene lookup returns CDR1 SGHRS and CDR2 YFSETQ. The DNA for the CDR3 is TGCGCCAGCAGCCCAGGGACGGGCATACGGGGTAGCTACGAGCAGTACTTC. This translates into CASSPGTGIRGSYEQYF.

The V call is TRBV5-1, the J call TRBJ2-4; 9 positions match TRBD2. CDR3 size: 17 residues. Germline CDR1 reads SGHRS; CDR2 reads YFSETQ. Trimming took 0 bases from V and 4 from J; bases not matched to a gene: 8. CDR3 sequence reads: CASSLVSSGTDKNIQYF. In DNA, the CDR3 is TGCGCCAGCAGCTTGGTGTCTAGCGGGACCGATAAAAACATTCAGTACTTC. The complete variable domain, with remaining parts taken from reference TRBV5-1 and TRBJ2-4, reads KAGVTQTPRYLIKTRGQQVTLSCSPISGHRSVSWYQQTPGQGLQFLFEYFSETQRNKGNFPGRFSGRQFSNSRSEMNVSTLELGDSALYLCASSLVSSGTDKNIQYFGAGTRLSVL.

V usage is TRBV28 and J usage is TRBJ2-4; D might be TRBD1 (5 bases). Germline assignment: CDR1 MDHEN and CDR2 SYDVKM. Trimming shortened V by 7 bases and J by 6 bases, and 16 bases separated the two germline ends. CDR3 length: 14 residues. The CDR3 loop reads CASKQRTTRNIQYF. CDR3 in DNA: TGTGCCAGCAAACAGAGGACAACCAGAAACATTCAGTACTTC.

Ten or more counts support this clonotype. The chain uses TRBV7-3 and TRBJ2-1; possibly TRBD1 for D (5 bases). The CDR3 has 16 amino acids. Germline CDR1 is SGHTA and CDR2 is FQGTGA. The germline V and J ends were trimmed by 1 base and 3 bases, with 13 bases remaining between them. DNA of the CDR3: TGTGCCAGCAGCTTAAACCCCCCGGACAACTACAATGAGCAGTTCTTC. It encodes CASSLNPPDNYNEQFF.

This clonotype turned up a few times. The rearrangement joins TRBV10-3 to TRBJ2-1, with D possibly TRBD1 on 5 matching bases. V lost 6 bases and J lost 8, with 8 bases in between. This CDR3 spans 11 amino acids. The germline V gene has CDR1 ENHRY and CDR2 SYGVKD. For the CDR3, the DNA is TGTGCCATCAGGGACATCGATGAGCAGTTCTTC. This encodes CAIRDIDEQFF.

This rearrangement joins TRBV9 to TRBJ2-7, with 7 nucleotides matching TRBD2. The germline CDR1 and CDR2 sequences are SGDLS and YYNGEE. The CDR3 covers 15 residues. The ends lost 2 bases at V and 7 bases at J; junction bases unmatched: 12. CDR3 in DNA: TGTGCCAGCAGCGTGGCTAGCGGACCCACCTCGGAGCAGTACTTC. Protein sequence: CASSVASGPTSEQYF.

This clonotype has only a few counts. The rearrangement links TRBV12-3 or TRBV12-4 to TRBJ2-5; possibly TRBD1 for D (6 bases). The V gene lost 3 bases and the J gene lost 3 bases, with 11 bases spanning the gap. The CDR3 has 14 amino acids. DNA of the CDR3: TGTGCCAGCAGTTTTGGGGGCAAGGAAGAGACCCAGTACTTC. It specifies CASSFGGKEETQYF.

Only a few counts were recorded for this clonotype. This chain joins TRBV7-8 and TRBJ2-5; maybe TRBD1 (6 bases). Germline CDR1 and CDR2: SGHVS and FQNEAQ. The ends were cut back, 4 bases at V and 7 bases at J, with 13 bases in the middle. This CDR3 spans 13 amino acids. The DNA for the CDR3 is TGTGCCAGCAGCTGGAGGACAGATGGGACCCAGTACTTC. This codes for CASSWRTDGTQYF.

The chain employs TRBV19 and TRBJ1-1; D uncertain. From germline, CDR1 is LNHDA and CDR2 SQIVND (reference sequence). The CDR3 loop spans 14 amino acids. Trimming removed 3 bases from V and 1 base from J, with 9 bases in between. CDR3 nucleotide sequence: TGTGCCAGTAGTATCGGGAAGGCGAACACTGAAGCTTTCTTT. Protein: CASSIGKANTEAFF.

A few counts support this clonotype. This sequence joins TRBV5-6 and TRBJ1-2; 9 nucleotides agree with TRBD1. Germline CDR1 is SGHDT and CDR2 is YYEEEE. The junction had 8 bases not matched to a gene; V was cut back by 7 bases and J by 4 bases. CDR3 length: 14 residues. The CDR3 nucleotides read TGTGCCAGCGGGGGACGGGACAGGGCCTATGGCTACACCTTC. It encodes CASGGRDRAYGYTF.

This chain joins TRBV7-8 and TRBJ1-1, with a possible D match to TRBD1 (5 bases). Germline values: CDR1 SGHVS, CDR2 FQNEAQ. CDR3 length equals 14 residues. Between the trimmed V and J ends, which lost 5 bases and 1 base, there was a span of 11 bases. Here the CDR3 DNA reads TGTGCCAGCAGCAGAGGGACGGCGAACACTGAAGCTTTCTTT. This codes for CASSRGTANTEAFF.

This clonotype was observed many times. This chain uses TRBV10-3 with TRBJ2-5; tentative D call: TRBD2 (6 bases). This CDR3 is built from 15 residues. Trimming took 0 bases from V and 5 from J, leaving 13 bases between them. Per the germline V gene, CDR1 is ENHRY and CDR2 is SYGVKD. The CDR3 protein is CAISESTPGAETQYF. The CDR3 DNA reads TGTGCCATCAGTGAGTCGACCCCGGGAGCGGAGACCCAGTACTTC.

Many counts were recorded for this clonotype. The V call is TRBV18, the J call TRBJ1-1; D is uncertain. V was cut by 3 bases and J by 2 bases, with 10 bases left in between. The CDR3 extends over 14 amino acids. The germline CDR1 and CDR2 sequences are KGHSH and LQKENI. Written as DNA, the CDR3 is TGTGCCAGCTCACCTGCCGGGCGAAACACTGAAGCTTTCTTT. Translating gives CASSPAGRNTEAFF.

This clonotype showed up many times. A junction boundary mismatches the germline segment, possibly from a read error. The CDR3 bases are TGCGCCAGCAGACAAGAACCCACAGGGTTCAATGGCTACACCTTC. As protein: CASRQEPTGFNGYTF. The chain carries TRBV4-1 and TRBJ1-2, with TRBD1 as a possible D gene (6 bases). This CDR3 is built from 15 residues. CDR1 is MGHRA, CDR2 YSYEKL, per germline.

A few counts support this clonotype. The rearrangement uses TRBV11-3 and TRBJ2-3; D tentatively reads TRBD1 or TRBD2 (5 bases each). V gave up 0 bases and J gave up 2 bases, with 15 bases separating them. Germline V CDR1 and CDR2: SGHNT, YENEEA. There are 17 residues in the CDR3. This chain's CDR3 is CASSLDLGDPSTDTQYF. CDR3 nucleotide sequence: TGTGCCAGCAGCTTAGATCTCGGGGACCCATCCACAGATACGCAGTATTTT.

This clonotype showed up just once. The rearrangement joins TRBV6-1 to TRBJ2-1, with 9 bases identical to TRBD2. The V and J ends lost 7 bases and 6 bases, in that order; junction bases with no gene match: 10. CDR1 and CDR2 from the germline V gene are MNHNS and SASEGT. This CDR3 is built from 15 residues. The CDR3 sequence: CASTATNSGSNEQFF. In nucleotides, the CDR3 is TGTGCCAGCACCGCGACTAATAGCGGGAGCAATGAGCAGTTCTTC.

This clonotype was recorded at least ten times. The chain joins TRBV12-3 or TRBV12-4 to TRBJ2-4; D possibly corresponds to TRBD2 (5 bases). V lost 2 bases and J lost 2, with 16 bases in between. This CDR3 region has 17 residues. DNA for the CDR3: TGTGCCAGCAGTTTAAAGTTGCTGGGCGGGCCCAAAAACATTCAGTACTTC. Its translation is CASSLKLLGGPKNIQYF.

The chain recombines TRBV7-2 with TRBJ1-2; no clear D gene. Trimming shortened V by 1 base and J by 0 bases, and 12 bases separated the two germline ends. The CDR3 is 16 amino acids. The V gene's germline CDR1 is SGHTA and CDR2 FQGNSA. CDR3 region: CASSLGPVPSNYGYTF. In DNA form, the CDR3 reads TGTGCCAGCAGCTTAGGGCCAGTCCCTTCTAACTATGGCTACACCTTC.

This rearrangement joins TRBV5-1 to TRBJ2-7; the match to TRBD2 covers 9 bases. The CDR3 runs 13 residues. Germline loops: CDR1 SGHRS, CDR2 YFSETQ. V dropped 5 bases and J dropped 5; count of bases not matched to a gene: 5. Here the CDR3 reads CASRLAGAHEQYF. CDR3 bases: TGCGCCAGCAGGTTAGCGGGAGCCCACGAGCAGTACTTC. The full variable domain, its missing parts supplied by reference TRBV5-1 and TRBJ2-7, is KAGVTQTPRYLIKTRGQQVTLSCSPISGHRSVSWYQQTPGQGLQFLFEYFSETQRNKGNFPGRFSGRQFSNSRSEMNVSTLELGDSALYLCASRLAGAHEQYFGPGTRLTVT.

This clonotype was seen ten or more times. The chain uses TRBV5-5 and TRBJ2-1, with 8 bases lining up with TRBD2. This CDR3 region has 16 residues. The germline CDR1 and CDR2 sequences are SGHKS and YYEKEE (reference sequence). V gave up 3 bases and J gave up 4 bases; unmatched junction bases: 9. The CDR3 DNA sequence: TGTGCCAGCAGCTCGGGGGGGGCCAGCTTTTACAATGAGCAGTTCTTC. It specifies CASSSGGASFYNEQFF.

V usage is TRBV21-1 and J usage is TRBJ1-1; the DNA was not used to check the table's D call, TRBD1. TRBV21-1 is assigned pseudogene status. This CDR3 has 18 residues. The CDR3 DNA follows: TGTGCCAGCAGCGCGACCCCGGACAGGGGGCGCGAGGGCACTGAAGCTTTCTTT. Translation gives CASSATPDRGREGTEAFF.

This clonotype has at least ten counts. This chain connects TRBV15 to TRBJ2-2; D not resolved. The CDR3 length is 15 residues. Trimming removed 1 base from V and 1 base from J, with 7 bases in between. Germline V gives CDR1 LNHNV, CDR2 YYDKDF (reference sequence). This chain's CDR3 is CATSRGSGNTGELFF. The CDR3, as DNA: TGTGCCACCAGCAGAGGGTCGGGGAACACCGGGGAGCTGTTTTTT.

The chain couples TRBV20-1 to TRBJ2-5; tentatively, D is TRBD2 (5 bases). The CDR3 spans 12 residues. Per germline, CDR1 DFQATT and CDR2 SNEGSKA (reference sequence). The ends were cut back, 3 bases at V and 5 bases at J, with 10 bases in the middle. The CDR3 sequence is CSASDQRETQYF. The CDR3 DNA is TGCAGTGCTAGCGACCAGCGGGAGACCCAGTACTTC.

This clonotype was seen repeatedly, ten times or more. The V call is TRBV10-3, the J call TRBJ1-1, with D possibly matching TRBD1 (5 bases). This CDR3 is built from 13 residues. CDR1 ENHRY and CDR2 SYGVKD come from the germline V gene. V lost 8 bases and J lost 6, with 16 bases in between. The CDR3 coding sequence is TGTGCCATCGGGGACGGGGGAGGGCCTGAAGCTTTCTTT. Encoded protein: CAIGDGGGPEAFF.

This clonotype was detected only a few times. CDR3 sequence reads: CASSQRDGYEQYF. CDR3 DNA sequence: TGCGCCAGCAGCCAACGGGACGGCTACGAGCAGTACTTC. The rearrangement uses TRBV4-3 and TRBJ2-7, with D tentatively TRBD1 or TRBD2 (5 bases each). Trimming shortened V by 2 bases and J by 3 bases, and 8 bases separated the two germline ends. The germline gives CDR1 LGHNA, CDR2 YSLEER. This CDR3 has 13 amino acids.